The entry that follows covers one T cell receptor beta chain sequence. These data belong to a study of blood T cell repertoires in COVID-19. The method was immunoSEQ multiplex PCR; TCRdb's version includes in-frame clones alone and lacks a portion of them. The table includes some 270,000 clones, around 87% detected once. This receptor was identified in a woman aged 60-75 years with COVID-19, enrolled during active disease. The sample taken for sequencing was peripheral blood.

The CDR3 nucleotides are TGCGCCAGCAGCTTAGGGAGGGACGGCTACGAGCAGTACTTC. Translating gives CASSLGRDGYEQYF. The V and J genes are TRBV5-1 and TRBJ2-7; 7 bases agree with TRBD2. The V gene's germline CDR1 is SGHRS and CDR2 YFSETQ. The trim removed 2 bases at V and 3 bases at J, leaving 5 bases unmatched. This CDR3 contains 14 residues.